The present entry profiles one T cell receptor (beta chain) with its context. Its antigen is undetermined. This sample was taken from a study of T cells expressing NK-cell markers. About the research overall: Seven of the eight sequenced donors were HCMV-seropositive; one was seronegative.

This CDR3 has 15 residues. Germline V lookup: CDR1 DFQATT, CDR2 SNEGSKA (reference sequence). Broader study findings: Expanded clones of NKG2C+ T cells had an unclear HCMV specificity. There were several donors in whom these clonotypes also led the CD3+CD56-NKG2C+ fraction.

For each CDR3 protein, TCRdb gives one entry from its re-call of the 5' RACE reads, without DNA. This table lists about 550,000 distinct CDR3 sequences. The chain links TRBV20-1 to TRBJ1-5; TCRdb's D gene call, TRBD1, goes unchecked for lack of DNA. Sequenced: blood T cells: a sorted CD56 or NKG2C T cell subset, CD4+ or CD8+ T cells, or bulk PBMC T cells (not recorded which). The receptor comes from a man between 18 and 35 years old in good health. CDR3: CSASRGRLSNQPQHF.